The clone carrying this TCR beta chain has more than one count but fewer than ten. Antigen specificity is unknown. When the RNA was reverse transcribed, random hexamers were used with an input of 0.5 to 1 ug. Amplification of TCR beta CDR3 was carried out by immunoSEQ multiplex PCR, which covered 54 Vbeta and 13 Jbeta segments. TCRdb re-called the immunoSEQ multiplex PCR reads with MiXCR, one entry per CDR3 protein. The sample shows more than 150,000 distinct CDR3 sequences, over 85% of them seen only once. This sample is drawn from a study of CD8 T cells in Susac syndrome. Whole-study results and caveats: By the study's own acknowledgment, its TCR sequencing and HLA analysis included relatively few individuals.

J gave up 4 bases and V 3 bases, and 2 bases lay outside the gene matches. The V gene's germline CDR1 is SGHTA and CDR2 FQGTGA. The CDR3 spans 15 residues. Sequencing of TCR beta drew on CD8+ and CD4+ T cells from blood. Through negative isolation, CD4+ and CD8+ T cells were obtained, while TEMRA cells were enriched using FACS. The chain links TRBV7-3 to TRBJ2-1; 11 bases are shared with TRBD2. The sequence was collected from a human donor in good health. Material: CD4+ T cells from PBMCs. The CDR3 DNA sequence: TGTGCCAGCAGCTTGGGACTAGCGGAGTACAATGAGCAGTTCTTC. This translates into CASSLGLAEYNEQFF. Full variable domain (missing parts from reference TRBV7-3 and TRBJ2-1): GAGVSQTPSNKVTEKGKYVELRCDPISGHTALYWYRQSLGQGPEFLIYFQGTGAADDSGLPNDRFFAVRPEGSVSTLKIQRTERGDSAVYLCASSLGLAEYNEQFFGPGTRLTVL.